The 18 T cell receptor beta chains below were found in one sample sequenced in a study of blood T cell repertoires in COVID-19 (dated by TCRdb to 2018 to 2021). The library was generated by the immunoSEQ multiplex PCR assay. As stored in TCRdb, this immuneACCESS dataset retains in-frame rearrangements with V and J assigned. A fraction of the clones does not appear; measured against another copy, unresolved V genes explain less than half of the discrepancy, and the remainder lacks a known reason. The sample records tens of thousands of clones, about 80% of which are singletons. The ten biggest clones cover around 28% of the sample. Material: peripheral blood. The receptors were sampled from a human donor in a cohort sampled during active COVID-19.

V gene TRBV7-6 combines with J gene TRBJ2-2; D unresolved. The length of the CDR3 is 14 residues. CDR1 and CDR2 from the germline V gene are SGHVS and FNYEAQ. The V end lost 2 bases, the J end lost 5 bases, and 9 bases lay between the germline ends. The CDR3 sequence: CASSLQAKTGELFF. CDR3 nucleotide sequence: TGTGCCAGCAGCTTACAGGCAAAAACCGGGGAGCTGTTTTTT.

The V gene is TRBV28, the J gene TRBJ1-2, with a weak D call TRBD1 (5 bases). Per the germline V gene, CDR1 is MDHEN and CDR2 is SYDVKM. Trimming took off 3 bases at V and 7 bases at J, with 12 bases between the two ends. The CDR3 has 13 amino acids. CDR3 coding DNA: TGTGCCAGCAGTTTGTCCCAGGGCCCTGGCTACACCTTC. It encodes CASSLSQGPGYTF.

V and J are TRBV5-4 and TRBJ2-1; 14 nucleotides line up with TRBD2. Germline V gene data show CDR1 as SGHNT and CDR2 as YYREEE (reference sequence). V was pared by 5 bases and J by 8 bases, with 9 bases of the junction left unmatched. This CDR3 has 16 residues. CDR3 protein: CASRPGTSGGRDEQFF. As DNA, the CDR3 is TGTGCCAGCAGACCTGGGACTAGCGGGGGCCGGGATGAGCAGTTCTTC.

This chain links TRBV27 with TRBJ1-2, with 7 bases lining up with TRBD1. This CDR3 is 15 amino acids long. Germline lookup yields CDR1 MNHEY and CDR2 SMNVEV (reference sequence). Trimming removed 8 bases from V and 2 bases from J; junction bases left unmatched: 11. CDR3 amino acids: CASGPTGVTNYGYTF. The CDR3 nucleotides are TGTGCCAGCGGACCAACAGGGGTAACCAACTATGGCTACACCTTC.

The chain employs TRBV18 and TRBJ2-1; possible D gene TRBD2, 7 bases. V lost 0 bases and J lost 6, with 24 bases in between. Germline CDR1 and CDR2: KGHSH and LQKENI. CDR3 length equals 19 residues. The CDR3 DNA follows: TGTGCCAGCTCACCACCGAGGGCGGCAGGCGGGGGCAATCGCAATGAGCAGTTCTTC. Its protein is CASSPPRAAGGGNRNEQFF. Complete variable domain (other parts from reference TRBV18 and TRBJ2-1): NAGVMQNPRHLVRRRGQEARLRCSPMKGHSHVYWYRQLPEEGLKFMVYLQKENIIDESGMPKERFSAEFPKEGPSILRIQQVVRGDSAAYFCASSPPRAAGGGNRNEQFFGPGTRLTVL.

The chain carries TRBV5-1 and TRBJ1-1; a possible D gene is TRBD1 (5 bases). Germline-derived CDR1 and CDR2 are SGHRS and YFSETQ. Trimming pared 5 bases from V and 4 bases from J, leaving 21 bases between. The CDR3 sequence is 16 residues long. DNA for the CDR3: TGCGCCAGCAGATCCATCCCCGGTGCAGGGCGCACTGAAGCTTTCTTT. Translation: CASRSIPGAGRTEAFF.

The chain recombines TRBV9 with TRBJ2-7; 8 nucleotides line up with TRBD2. From germline, CDR1 is SGDLS and CDR2 YYNGEE. The CDR3 is 14 amino acids. V lost 0 bases and J lost 6; bases outside the gene matches: 5. DNA for the CDR3: TGTGCCAGCAGCGTAGGGCGGGGGGAGTTCGAGCAGTACTTC. It is translated as CASSVGRGEFEQYF.

The genes are TRBV6-2 or TRBV6-3 and TRBJ2-2; 10 positions agree with TRBD1. This CDR3 is built from 16 residues. CDR1 is MNHEY and CDR2 is SVGEGT in the germline V gene. Trimming cost V 5 bases and J 4 bases; bases outside gene matches: 7. The CDR3 here is CASSPPGQGITGELFF. Here the CDR3 DNA reads TGTGCCAGCAGTCCCCCGGGACAGGGGATCACCGGGGAGCTGTTTTTT.

J is TRBJ2-1 and V is TRBV5-5, with TRBD1 as a possible D gene (7 bases). The V and J ends lost 0 bases and 3 bases respectively, with 13 bases between them. The CDR3 contains 16 residues. In germline, CDR1 is SGHKS, CDR2 YYEKEE (reference sequence). The CDR3 reads CASSLVGGGLYNEQFF. The CDR3 DNA reads TGTGCCAGCAGCTTGGTTGGAGGGGGCCTCTACAATGAGCAGTTCTTC.

The V call is TRBV10-3, the J call TRBJ1-2; D may be TRBD1 (6 bases). V lost 6 bases and J lost 4, with 15 bases in between. This CDR3 has 14 amino acids. Germline CDR1 reads ENHRY; CDR2 reads SYGVKD. This CDR3 is CAISPDRTTYGYTF. The CDR3 bases are TGTGCCATCAGCCCTGACAGGACCACCTATGGCTACACCTTC.

The V gene is TRBV29-1, the J gene TRBJ2-1, with TRBD2 matching 9 bases. CDR1 SQVTM and CDR2 ANQGSEA come from the germline V gene. The CDR3 has 16 amino acids. V trimming: 3 bases; J trimming: 0 bases; junction bases outside the gene matches: 6. CDR3 sequence reads: CSVEERGESSYNEQFF. As DNA, the CDR3 is TGCAGCGTTGAGGAGCGGGGGGAAAGCTCCTACAATGAGCAGTTCTTC.

The rearrangement joins TRBV13 to TRBJ2-3; 9 bases fit TRBD2. Germline V gives CDR1 PRHDT, CDR2 FYEKMQ (reference sequence). The CDR3 has 16 amino acids. After removal of 4 bases from V and 2 bases from J, the junction contained 7 bases not matched to a gene. The CDR3 DNA is TGTGCCAGCAGCTCCCTGGCTAGCGGGGACACAGATACGCAGTATTTT. Amino acids: CASSSLASGDTDTQYF.

The count of this clone is one. The chain links TRBV5-1 to TRBJ1-1; D gene ambiguous. There are 16 residues in the CDR3. The V end was cut by 3 bases, the J end by 0 bases, with 15 bases between. Looked up from germline, CDR1 is SGHRS and CDR2 is YFSETQ. CDR3 region: CASSSPRVGVNTEAFF. The CDR3 DNA follows: TGCGCCAGCAGCTCCCCAAGGGTCGGGGTGAACACTGAAGCTTTCTTT.

CDR3 DNA: TGTGCCAGCAGTTTATCGGGGGGAAACATTCAGTACTTC. It is translated as CASSLSGGNIQYF. The chain links TRBV27 to TRBJ2-4, with a tentative D call TRBD2 (6 bases). This CDR3 has 13 amino acids. Trimming took 0 bases from V and 6 from J, leaving 6 bases between them. The germline CDR1 and CDR2 sequences are MNHEY and SMNVEV (reference sequence).

The V and J genes are TRBV7-9 and TRBJ2-5; 9 bases line up with TRBD2. The CDR3 totals 16 residues. V dropped 4 bases and J dropped 3; count of bases not matched to a gene: 9. The germline V gene has CDR1 SEHNR and CDR2 FQNEAQ (reference sequence). CDR3 loop: CASSWAVSGGKETQYF. The CDR3 DNA reads TGTGCCAGCAGCTGGGCCGTTAGCGGGGGTAAAGAGACCCAGTACTTC.

V gene TRBV7-9 combines with J gene TRBJ1-3, with D perhaps TRBD1 (5 bases). This CDR3 has 16 amino acids. CDR1 and CDR2 from the germline V gene are SEHNR and FQNEAQ (reference sequence). V was clipped by 2 bases and J by 0 bases, with 11 bases between them. CDR3 loop: CASSLWEGISGNTIYF. Written as DNA, the CDR3 is TGTGCCAGCAGCTTATGGGAGGGGATCTCTGGAAACACCATATATTTT.

The gene calls are TRBV9 and TRBJ2-7; TRBD1 might be the D (6 bases). Deletions cut 0 bases from V and 1 base from J, with 11 bases between. The V gene's germline CDR1 is SGDLS and CDR2 YYNGEE. CDR3 length: 15 residues. In nucleotides, the CDR3 is TGTGCCAGCAGCGTAGGTGGGGACACTTCCTACGAGCAGTACTTC. This translates into CASSVGGDTSYEQYF. The full variable domain, its missing parts supplied by reference TRBV9 and TRBJ2-7, is DSGVTQTPKHLITATGQRVTLRCSPRSGDLSVYWYQQSLDQGLQFLIQYYNGEERAKGNILERFSAQQFPDLHSELNLSSLELGDSALYFCASSVGGDTSYEQYFGPGTRLTVT.

The chain carries TRBV9 and TRBJ1-1; 8 bases line up with TRBD1. With 3 bases clipped from V and 3 bases from J, the junction kept 7 bases outside the gene matches. The V gene's germline CDR1 is SGDLS and CDR2 YYNGEE. The CDR3 loop spans 15 amino acids. The CDR3 nucleotides are TGTGCCAGCAGCGAACGACAGGGGCCTTACACTGAAGCTTTCTTT. Protein: CASSERQGPYTEAFF.